This TCR beta chain was sequenced during a study of CD8 T cells in ankylosing spondylitis. Points from the study as a whole: A TCR beta motif of 7 to 9 highly homologous variants seemed to mark ankylosing spondylitis blood.

This clonotype occurred a few times. The target antigen is unknown. TCRdb redid the calling of the 5' RACE reads with MiXCR, one entry per CDR3 protein. This table holds about 18,000 distinct CDR3 sequences, approximately 7.6% found once. The CDR3 sequence is 14 residues long. V lost 1 base, J lost 8 bases, and 11 bases lay in between. CDR1 and CDR2 from the germline V gene are SGHVS and FNYEAQ. This clonotype originated in a male donor with ankylosing spondylitis or in good health (not recorded which). The chain links TRBV7-6 to TRBJ1-4; D might be TRBD1 (5 bases). The sequencing input was blood. This chain's CDR3 is CASSLDWGNEKLFF. CDR3 nucleotides: TGTGCCAGCAGCTTAGATTGGGGGAACGAAAAACTGTTTTTT.